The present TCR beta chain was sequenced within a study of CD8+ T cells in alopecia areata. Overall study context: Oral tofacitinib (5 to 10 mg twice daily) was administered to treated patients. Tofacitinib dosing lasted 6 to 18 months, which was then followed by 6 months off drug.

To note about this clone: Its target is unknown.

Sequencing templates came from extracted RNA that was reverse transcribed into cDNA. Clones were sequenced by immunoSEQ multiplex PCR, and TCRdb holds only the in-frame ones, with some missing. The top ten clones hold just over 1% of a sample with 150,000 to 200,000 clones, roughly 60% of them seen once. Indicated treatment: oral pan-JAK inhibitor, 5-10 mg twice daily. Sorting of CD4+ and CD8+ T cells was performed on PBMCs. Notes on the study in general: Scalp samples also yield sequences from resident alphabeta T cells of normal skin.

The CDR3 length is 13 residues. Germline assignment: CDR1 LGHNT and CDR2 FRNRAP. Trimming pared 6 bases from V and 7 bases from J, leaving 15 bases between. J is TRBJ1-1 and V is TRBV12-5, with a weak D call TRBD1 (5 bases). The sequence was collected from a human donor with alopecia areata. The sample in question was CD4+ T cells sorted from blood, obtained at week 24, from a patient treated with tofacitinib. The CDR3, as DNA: TGTGCTAGTGGGCCACAGTCTGGGGGTGAAGCTTTCTTT. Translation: CASGPQSGGEAFF.